One T cell receptor beta chain is described in this entry. The V segment lost 6 bases and the J segment 5 bases; nucleotides outside the gene matches: 7. This CDR3 spans 16 amino acids. Germline assignment: CDR1 SNHLY and CDR2 FYNNEI. The data are from a study of CD8 T cells in ankylosing spondylitis. TCRdb fed the 5' RACE reads into MiXCR, producing one record per CDR3 protein. The table has some 270,000 distinct CDR3 sequences, over 15% seen once. The gene calls are TRBV2 and TRBJ1-4; TRBD1 agrees at 12 bases. Sequencing input: blood, either unsorted or a sorted T cell fraction (not recorded which). The origin of this receptor is a male donor with ankylosing spondylitis or in good health (not recorded which). The CDR3 sequence is CASRGTGGGLNEKLFF. CDR3 DNA: TGTGCCAGCAGGGGGACAGGGGGCGGATTGAATGAAAAACTGTTTTTT. Variable domain in full (rest from reference TRBV2 and TRBJ1-4): EPEVTQTPSHQVTQMGQEVILRCVPISNHLYFYWYRQILGQKVEFLVSFYNNEISEKSEIFDDQFSVERPDGSNFTLKIRSTKLEDSAMYFCASRGTGGGLNEKLFFGSGTQLSVL.